This T cell receptor beta chain was captured by sequencing in a study of blood T cell repertoires in COVID-19. About the study: Some COVID-19 samples were acute and others convalescent; all came from the United States, Italy and Spain. T cells, B-cell-depleted T cells, or PBMCs provided the cDNA or gDNA that served as material.

This table comes from immunoSEQ multiplex PCR, and its TCRdb copy is limited to in-frame clones, with some not included. The sample gives roughly 76,000 clones, about nine tenths of which show up once; roughly 30% is in the top ten. V dropped 7 bases and J dropped 2 bases, with 14 bases sitting between them. Germline V CDR1 and CDR2: SGHAT, FQNNGV. The CDR3 runs to 15 residues. Sequenced sample: peripheral blood. The TCR originated in a woman older than 75 with active or convalescent COVID-19. The chain links TRBV11-2 to TRBJ2-2; no clear D. DNA of the CDR3: TGTGCCAGCAAGCTCGGAGCGCGTAACACCGGGGAGCTGTTTTTT. It encodes CASKLGARNTGELFF.